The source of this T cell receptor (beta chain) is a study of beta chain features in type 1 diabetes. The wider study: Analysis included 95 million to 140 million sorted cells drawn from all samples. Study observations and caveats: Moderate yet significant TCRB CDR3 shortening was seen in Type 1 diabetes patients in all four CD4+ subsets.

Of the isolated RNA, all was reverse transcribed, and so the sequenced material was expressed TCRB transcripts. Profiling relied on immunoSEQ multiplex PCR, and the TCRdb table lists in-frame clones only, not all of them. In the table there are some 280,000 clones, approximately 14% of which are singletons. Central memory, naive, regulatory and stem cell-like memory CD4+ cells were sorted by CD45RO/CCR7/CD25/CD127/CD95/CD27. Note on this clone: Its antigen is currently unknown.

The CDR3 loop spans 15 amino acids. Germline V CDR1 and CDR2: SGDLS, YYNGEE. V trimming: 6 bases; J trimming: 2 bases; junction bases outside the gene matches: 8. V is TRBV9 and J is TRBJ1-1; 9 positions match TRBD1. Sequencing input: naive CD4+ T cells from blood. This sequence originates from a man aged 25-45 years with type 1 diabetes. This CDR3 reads CASTIGGQGNTEAFF. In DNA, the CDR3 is TGTGCCAGCACCATAGGGGGACAGGGAAACACTGAAGCTTTCTTT.